Sequencing of this TCR beta chain was carried out in a study of technical replicates of blood from a handful of donors (dated by TCRdb to about 2017). The method behind the library was the immunoSEQ multiplex PCR assay. Here the immuneACCESS table is served through TCRdb, limited to in-frame sequences with V and J called. Missing clones are a known gap in these copies; in checked studies unresolved V genes cover under half, and the rest lacks a known reason. Within this sample are about 64,000 clones, with around nine tenths of them counted one time only. 5% to 5.5% of the sample is held by the ten biggest clonotypes. Note on this clone: Its antigen remains undetermined. Base qualities are missing; no much larger clone stands one base away.

The junction shows trimming of 4 bases on V and 3 bases on J, and the gene matches do not reach 13 bases of it. Its CDR3 holds 18 amino acids, cysteine through phenylalanine. Only CDR3 DNA remains: 54 bases, in frame from the first base. For CDR1 and CDR2, the germline V gene lists SGHTA and FQGNSA. The chain links TRBV7-2 with TRBJ2-3, with 10 bases in between that match TRBD2. The TCR sequence derives from a human donor in good health. Some clones in this sample may be carry-over from other donors' samples. Sequencing was done on a sample of PBMCs. The DNA sequence reads TGTGCCAGCAGCTCCAACCTTCTAGCGGGAGCAACAACAGATACGCAGTATTTT. Translation gives CASSSNLLAGATTDTQYF.